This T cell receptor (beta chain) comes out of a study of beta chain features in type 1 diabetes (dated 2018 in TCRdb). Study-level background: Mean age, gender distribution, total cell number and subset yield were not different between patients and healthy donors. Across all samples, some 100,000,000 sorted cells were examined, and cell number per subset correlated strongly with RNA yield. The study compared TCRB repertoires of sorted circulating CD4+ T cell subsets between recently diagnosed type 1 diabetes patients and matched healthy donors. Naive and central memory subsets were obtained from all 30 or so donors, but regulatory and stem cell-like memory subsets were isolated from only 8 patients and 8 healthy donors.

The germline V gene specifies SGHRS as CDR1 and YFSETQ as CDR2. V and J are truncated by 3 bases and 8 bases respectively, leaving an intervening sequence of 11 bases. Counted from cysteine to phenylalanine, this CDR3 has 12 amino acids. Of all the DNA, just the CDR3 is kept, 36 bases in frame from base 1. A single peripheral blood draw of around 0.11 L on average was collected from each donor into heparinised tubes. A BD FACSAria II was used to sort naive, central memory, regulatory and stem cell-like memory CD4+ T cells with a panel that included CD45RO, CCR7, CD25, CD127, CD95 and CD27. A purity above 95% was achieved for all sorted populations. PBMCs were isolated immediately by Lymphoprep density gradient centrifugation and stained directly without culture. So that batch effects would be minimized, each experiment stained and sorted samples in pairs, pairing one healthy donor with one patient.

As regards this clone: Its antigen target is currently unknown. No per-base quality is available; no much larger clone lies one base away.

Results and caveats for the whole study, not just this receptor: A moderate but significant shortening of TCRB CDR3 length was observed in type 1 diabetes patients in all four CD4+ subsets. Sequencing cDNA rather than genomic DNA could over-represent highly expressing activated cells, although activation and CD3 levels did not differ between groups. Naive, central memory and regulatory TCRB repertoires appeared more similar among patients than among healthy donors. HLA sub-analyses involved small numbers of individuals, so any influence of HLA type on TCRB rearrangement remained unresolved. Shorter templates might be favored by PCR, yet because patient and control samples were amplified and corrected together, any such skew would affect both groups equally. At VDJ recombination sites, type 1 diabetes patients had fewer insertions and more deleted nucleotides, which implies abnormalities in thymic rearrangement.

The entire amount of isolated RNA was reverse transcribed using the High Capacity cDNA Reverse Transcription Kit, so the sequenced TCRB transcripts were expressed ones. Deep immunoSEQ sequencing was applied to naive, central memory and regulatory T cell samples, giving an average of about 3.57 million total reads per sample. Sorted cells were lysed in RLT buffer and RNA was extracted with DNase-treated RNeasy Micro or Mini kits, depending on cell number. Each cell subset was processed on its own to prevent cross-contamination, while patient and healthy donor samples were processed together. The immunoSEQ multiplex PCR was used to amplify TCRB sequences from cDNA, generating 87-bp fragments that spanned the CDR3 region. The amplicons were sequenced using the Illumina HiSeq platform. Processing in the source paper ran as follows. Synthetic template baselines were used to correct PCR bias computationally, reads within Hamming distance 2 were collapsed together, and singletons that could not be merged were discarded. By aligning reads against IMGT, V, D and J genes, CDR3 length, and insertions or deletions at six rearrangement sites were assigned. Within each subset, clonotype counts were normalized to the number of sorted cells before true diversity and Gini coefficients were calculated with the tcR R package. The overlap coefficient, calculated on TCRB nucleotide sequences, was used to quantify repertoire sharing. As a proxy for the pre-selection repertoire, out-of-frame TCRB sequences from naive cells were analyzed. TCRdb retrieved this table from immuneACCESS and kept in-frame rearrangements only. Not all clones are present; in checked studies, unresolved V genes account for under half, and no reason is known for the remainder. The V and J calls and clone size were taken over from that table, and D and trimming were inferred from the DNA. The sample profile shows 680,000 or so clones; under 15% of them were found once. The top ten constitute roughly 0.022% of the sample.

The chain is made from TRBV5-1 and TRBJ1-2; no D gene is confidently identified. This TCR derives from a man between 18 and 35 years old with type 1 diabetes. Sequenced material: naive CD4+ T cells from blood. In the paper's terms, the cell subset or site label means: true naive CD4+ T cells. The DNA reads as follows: TGCGCCAGCAGCTCTGAGTGGAGCGGCTACACCTTC. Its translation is CASSSEWSGYTF.